This T cell receptor beta chain was documented in a study of response to subunit inactivated influenza vaccine. Study findings and constraints: There was a suggestion from the authors that each seasonal influenza vaccination recruits few new T cells.

Only a few counts were recorded for this clonotype. Its antigen is not known. V shed 3 bases and J shed 5 bases, with 6 bases lying between them. Germline V gene lookup returns CDR1 SGHRS and CDR2 YFSETQ. This CDR3 comprises 12 residues. In TCRdb, the RT-PCR reads were re-called with MiXCR into one record per CDR3 protein. The sample records roughly 790,000 distinct CDR3 sequences, around 21% being singletons. The chain links TRBV5-1 to TRBJ2-1, with unresolved D. Specimen: PBMCs from blood, collected about 5 days after vaccination. This sequence was found in a man in his fifties or sixties who received an inactivated influenza vaccine. For the CDR3, the DNA is TGCGCCAGCAGCTGGACCGACAATGAGCAGTTCTTC. Encoded protein: CASSWTDNEQFF.